Listed here are 25 T cell receptor beta chains from one sample, sequenced in a study of CD8+ T cells in alopecia areata. Extracted RNA was reverse transcribed, and the resulting cDNA served as sequencing template. Sequencing used immunoSEQ multiplex PCR; TCRdb keeps in-frame clones, though not all of them. This table has approximately 300,000 clones, 58% appearing once. The treatment was: oral pan-JAK inhibitor, 5-10 mg twice daily. This specimen consisted of CD4+ T cells sorted from blood, obtained at week 24, from a patient treated with tofacitinib. Receptors originate from a human donor with alopecia areata.

The gene calls are TRBV5-1 and TRBJ1-3, with no clear D. V was trimmed by 1 base and J by 0 bases, leaving 8 bases between them. The CDR3 loop spans 15 amino acids. The germline V gene has CDR1 SGHRS and CDR2 YFSETQ. The CDR3 DNA reads as TGCGCCAGCAGCTTGAGCGGGTCCTCTGGAAACACCATATATTTT. This gives the protein CASSLSGSSGNTIYF.

The chain is built from TRBV29-1 and TRBJ2-7, with 7 bases that match TRBD1. V was pared by 8 bases and J by 5 bases, with 9 bases of the junction left unmatched. This CDR3 is 12 amino acids long. Germline CDR1 and CDR2: SQVTM and ANQGSEA. The CDR3 nucleotides read TGCAGCTTCCTGGGAGACAGGGACGAGCAGTACTTC. Its translation: CSFLGDRDEQYF.

The chain uses TRBV30 and TRBJ1-1, with a weak D call TRBD1 (6 bases). Trimming removed 1 base at V and 5 bases at J, with 11 bases between. This CDR3 contains 13 residues. Germline V gene sequence: CDR1 GTSNPN, CDR2 SVGIG (reference sequence). The CDR3 DNA reads TGTGCCTGGAGTGCGGGGGCGCGGACTGAAGCTTTCTTT. Translation: CAWSAGARTEAFF.

The chain combines TRBV23-1 with TRBJ1-1; 8 positions match TRBD1. TRBV23-1 falls under the ORF class, with uncertain function. V dropped 8 bases and J dropped 0; count of bases not matched to a gene: 17. The CDR3 covers 18 residues. CDR3 protein: CASSLTRGPAKVNTEAFF. DNA of the CDR3: TGCGCCAGCTCCCTTACCAGGGGGCCCGCGAAAGTGAACACTGAAGCTTTCTTT.

This clone turned up a few times. The chain uses TRBV4-3 and TRBJ2-3, with 9 bases lining up with TRBD2. This CDR3 comprises 14 residues. Trimming removed 4 bases from V and 3 bases from J; junction bases left unmatched: 2. Germline CDR1 reads LGHNA; CDR2 reads YSLEER. The CDR3 loop reads CASSRSGGTDTQYF. The CDR3 nucleotides are TGCGCCAGCAGCCGTAGCGGGGGAACAGATACGCAGTATTTT.

The V call is TRBV4-1, the J call TRBJ2-3; no clear D gene. The ends were cut back, 1 base at V and 2 bases at J, with 4 bases in the middle. The CDR3 has 13 residues. Germline CDR1 reads MGHRA; CDR2 reads YSYEKL. As DNA, the CDR3 is TGCGCCAGCAGCCAAGGTCACACAGATACGCAGTATTTT. This codes for CASSQGHTDTQYF.

The chain combines TRBV7-9 with TRBJ1-5; the D gene is possibly TRBD1 (5 bases). The CDR3 is 16 amino acids. The V and J ends lost 3 bases and 9 bases respectively, with 21 bases between them. The germline gives CDR1 SEHNR, CDR2 FQNEAQ (reference sequence). CDR3 protein: CASSFSRGAESRPQHF. The CDR3 nucleotides are TGTGCCAGCAGCTTCTCGCGGGGCGCGGAATCTCGGCCCCAGCATTTT.

This rearrangement joins TRBV27 to TRBJ2-5; 7 positions match TRBD2. The CDR3 covers 14 residues. Germline V gene data show CDR1 as MNHEY and CDR2 as SMNVEV (reference sequence). The V segment lost 5 bases and the J segment 4 bases; nucleotides outside the gene matches: 7. Here the CDR3 reads CASSRRGVGETQYF. In DNA form, the CDR3 reads TGTGCCAGCAGTAGACGGGGGGTGGGAGAGACCCAGTACTTC.

In its sample, this clone was seen a few times. The chain uses TRBV7-9 and TRBJ2-4; D perhaps matches TRBD1 (5 bases). Germline values: CDR1 SEHNR, CDR2 FQNEAQ (reference sequence). Between the trimmed V and J ends, which lost 2 bases and 0 bases, there was a span of 20 bases. The CDR3 has 19 amino acids. The CDR3 nucleotides are TGTGCCAGCAGCTTACCTAATAGGGGCCCAAAAGCAGCCAAAAACATTCAGTACTTC. As protein: CASSLPNRGPKAAKNIQYF.

The rearrangement uses TRBV4-1 and TRBJ1-1, with D tentatively TRBD1 (5 bases). The germline CDR1 and CDR2 sequences are MGHRA and YSYEKL. V was cut by 3 bases and J by 5 bases, with 16 bases left in between. This CDR3 is 15 amino acids long. The CDR3 protein is CASSQFQGVGTEAFF. The DNA of the CDR3 is TGCGCCAGCAGCCAGTTTCAGGGTGTAGGGACTGAAGCTTTCTTT.

The J gene is TRBJ2-3, the V gene TRBV14; 7 bases are shared with TRBD1. CDR3 length: 15 amino acids. Germline V gene sequence: CDR1 SGHDN, CDR2 FVKESK. The ends lost 1 base at V and 1 base at J; junction bases unmatched: 2. CDR3 in DNA: TGTGCCAGCAGCCAAGTGAGGGGGCGCACAGATACGCAGTATTTT. Protein sequence: CASSQVRGRTDTQYF.

The chain combines TRBV23-1 with TRBJ2-4, with D possibly called TRBD1 or TRBD2 (6 bases each). TRBV23-1 is treated as an ORF (open reading frame) with a function not yet certain. Deletions cut 4 bases from V and 0 bases from J, with 19 bases between. The CDR3 has 18 residues. CDR3 sequence: CASSLGGHLPLAKNIQYF. The CDR3 DNA is TGCGCCAGCAGTCTGGGGGGCCACTTACCCCTAGCCAAAAACATTCAGTACTTC.

The CDR3 DNA is TGCAGCGTTGACGAAGGGGCTTCGGGGTATGGCTACACCTTC. Its translation: CSVDEGASGYGYTF. The rearrangement uses TRBV29-1 and TRBJ1-2; D might be TRBD1 (5 bases). Per germline, CDR1 SQVTM and CDR2 ANQGSEA. Trimming pared 3 bases from V and 5 bases from J, leaving 16 bases between. The CDR3 has 14 residues.

About this clone: Other DNA sequences in the sample encode the same CDR3. CDR3 DNA sequence: TGTGCCAGCAGTACGGACAGGAACACTGAAGCTTTCTTT. This codes for CASSTDRNTEAFF. The chain uses TRBV7-2 and TRBJ1-1; D perhaps matches TRBD1 (6 bases). The germline gives CDR1 SGHTA, CDR2 FQGNSA. CDR3 length: 13 residues. Deletions cut 6 bases from V and 1 base from J, with 9 bases between.

CDR3 in amino acids: CASSATKHSTSTDTQYF. CDR3 coding DNA: TGTGCCAGCAGCGCAACCAAACATTCTACTAGCACAGATACGCAGTATTTT. The chain has TRBV9 and TRBJ2-3; no definite D call. Trimming left V 3 bases short and J 0 bases short, with 17 bases between. The V gene's germline CDR1 is SGDLS and CDR2 YYNGEE. CDR3 length equals 17 residues.

This chain connects TRBV30 to TRBJ2-3, with 12 bases aligning to TRBD2. CDR3 length: 15 amino acids. Germline lookup yields CDR1 GTSNPN and CDR2 SVGIG (reference sequence). V was clipped by 3 bases and J by 6 bases; unmatched bases: 7. The CDR3 sequence: CAWRRLAGVRDTQYF. CDR3 nucleotide sequence: TGTGCCTGGAGGAGACTAGCGGGGGTCAGGGATACGCAGTATTTT.

The V call is TRBV29-1, the J call TRBJ1-2, with no clear D. The CDR3 loop spans 13 amino acids. The V end was cut by 7 bases, the J end by 8 bases, with 20 bases between. The germline V gene has CDR1 SQVTM and CDR2 ANQGSEA. The CDR3 is CSAAGQTSGGYTF. The DNA of the CDR3 is TGCAGCGCCGCCGGGCAGACCTCTGGGGGCTACACCTTC. Full variable domain (remainder filled in from reference TRBV29-1 and TRBJ1-2): SAVISQKPSRDICQRGTSLTIQCQVDSQVTMMFWYRQQPGQSLTLIATANQGSEATYESGFVIDKFPISRPNLTFSTLTVSNMSPEDSSIYLCSAAGQTSGGYTFGSGTRLTVV.

This clone has a handful of counts. The CDR3 nucleotides are TGTGCCAGCAGCTTATCCAGGTTCACTGAAGCTTTCTTT. This translates into CASSLSRFTEAFF. The V and J genes are TRBV7-2 and TRBJ1-1, with no clear D. Germline CDR1 is SGHTA and CDR2 is FQGNSA. There are 13 residues in the CDR3. V lost 2 bases to trimming and J lost 4 bases, with 8 bases between them.

This clone was observed a handful of times. This chain uses TRBV5-1 with TRBJ1-2; D not certain. The CDR3 totals 13 residues. Germline V lookup: CDR1 SGHRS, CDR2 YFSETQ. Trimming took off 0 bases at V and 6 bases at J, with 9 bases between the two ends. The CDR3 DNA reads TGCGCCAGCAGCTTGGCCGAGGGAGATGGCTACACCTTC. Amino acids: CASSLAEGDGYTF.

The chain couples TRBV4-1 to TRBJ2-7, with 8 positions matching TRBD2. V was pared by 3 bases and J by 5 bases, with 9 bases of the junction left unmatched. The CDR3 is 15 amino acids. CDR1 MGHRA and CDR2 YSYEKL come from the germline V gene. In DNA form, the CDR3 reads TGCGCCAGCAGCCACCATAGCGGGGACCGACACGAGCAGTACTTC. Translation gives CASSHHSGDRHEQYF.

The genes are TRBV30 and TRBJ2-1, with a tentative D call TRBD1 (7 bases). CDR3 length equals 14 residues. Trimming took off 4 bases at V and 9 bases at J, with 19 bases between the two ends. The germline V gene encodes CDR1 GTSNPN and CDR2 SVGIG (reference sequence). The CDR3 DNA sequence: TGTGCCTGGACCCGGAGGGGGCTCCTTTCTGAGCAGTTCTTC. The encoded protein is CAWTRRGLLSEQFF.

V usage is TRBV5-6 and J usage is TRBJ1-1, with D unclear. V was shortened by 4 bases and J by 8 bases, with 12 bases between the two germline ends. The CDR3 is 12 residues long. Germline CDR1 SGHDT, CDR2 YYEEEE. CDR3 in DNA: TGTGCCAGCAGCCCCGCAGGTTTGGAAGCTTTCTTT. Its protein product is CASSPAGLEAFF.

This rearrangement joins TRBV6-1 to TRBJ1-2; 10 positions agree with TRBD1. The CDR3 covers 16 residues. J lost 3 bases, V lost 4 bases, and 8 bases had no gene match. The germline CDR1 and CDR2 sequences are MNHNS and SASEGT. The CDR3, as DNA: TGTGCCAGCAGTGGCCCACGGGACAGGGGAGACTATGGCTACACCTTC. It translates to CASSGPRDRGDYGYTF.

The gene calls are TRBV4-2 and TRBJ1-2, with D unresolved. The CDR3 is 15 residues long. Germline loops: CDR1 LGHNA, CDR2 YNFKEQ. The V gene lost 2 bases and the J gene lost 5 bases, with 15 bases spanning the gap. This CDR3 reads CASSQSSGESYGYTF. CDR3 nucleotides: TGTGCCAGCAGCCAAAGTTCCGGGGAAAGTTATGGCTACACCTTC.

The chain carries TRBV27 and TRBJ1-1; D may be TRBD1 (5 bases). CDR1 and CDR2 (germline): MNHEY, SMNVEV (reference sequence). This CDR3 is built from 14 residues. Between the trimmed V and J ends, which lost 5 bases and 1 base, there was a span of 11 bases. The DNA for the CDR3 is TGTGCCAGCAGTCCCTTCGACAGGAACACTGAAGCTTTCTTT. It specifies CASSPFDRNTEAFF.